The 31 T cell receptor beta chains below all came from one sample that was sequenced in a study of blood T cells in healthy people across ages (dated by TCRdb to between 2014 and 2017). The method behind the library was 5' RACE. For sequencing, an Illumina HiSeq 2500 was employed. The second PCR ran for about 7 to 11 cycles and used a J-beta primer mix along with a sample-barcoded 5' primer. Through fastp at Q25 and MiXCR, TCRdb rebuilt clones from the public reads, retaining in-frame beta chains. Rows are unified per CDR3 protein, each entry keeping the most common DNA and genes. Within this sample are 1.5 million to 2 million distinct CDR3 sequences, with about 28% of them counted one time only. The top ten constitute roughly 8% of the sample. Sample: blood. These TCRs come from a woman in her 30s in good health.

This clonotype was detected ten times or more. The J gene is TRBJ2-7, the V gene TRBV10-2; D unclear. Trimming removed 6 bases from V and 1 base from J, with 10 bases in between. Germline V gene lookup returns CDR1 WSHSY and CDR2 SAAADI. This CDR3 is built from 13 residues. In DNA, the CDR3 is TGCGCCAGCAGCGCGACTTTTTCCTACGAGCAGTACTTC. It specifies CASSATFSYEQYF.

There are a few counts of this clonotype. The chain couples TRBV29-1 to TRBJ2-1; TRBD2 matches at 11 bases. J gave up 3 bases and V 7 bases, and 8 bases lay outside the gene matches. Germline values: CDR1 SQVTM, CDR2 ANQGSEA. The CDR3 is 15 residues long. The CDR3 reads CSATSLAGVYNEQFF. CDR3 DNA: TGCAGCGCCACATCACTAGCGGGAGTCTACAATGAGCAGTTCTTC.

The table lists this clonotype with a few counts. The chain combines TRBV5-1 with TRBJ1-2, with D perhaps matching TRBD1 (6 bases). Germline V gene sequence: CDR1 SGHRS, CDR2 YFSETQ. The CDR3 extends over 15 amino acids. Trimming took 4 bases from V and 2 from J, leaving 15 bases between them. The chain's CDR3 is CASSPEGGRNYGYTF. For the CDR3, the DNA is TGCGCCAGCAGCCCCGAGGGGGGGCGGAACTATGGCTACACCTTC. Full variable domain (outside the CDR3, taken from reference TRBV5-1 and TRBJ1-2): KAGVTQTPRYLIKTRGQQVTLSCSPISGHRSVSWYQQTPGQGLQFLFEYFSETQRNKGNFPGRFSGRQFSNSRSEMNVSTLELGDSALYLCASSPEGGRNYGYTFGSGTRLTVV.

The chain combines TRBV12-3 or TRBV12-4 with TRBJ1-4; D uncertain. The germline V and J ends were trimmed by 5 bases and 2 bases, with 9 bases remaining between them. This CDR3 spans 14 amino acids. The chain's CDR3 is CASSPSTTNEKLFF. In nucleotides, the CDR3 is TGTGCCAGCAGTCCCTCAACCACTAATGAAAAACTGTTTTTT.

Turning to this clonotype: A single base separates this from a much larger clone, so it may be a read error. The chain links TRBV29-1 to TRBJ2-5; 7 bases line up with TRBD2. Germline CDR1 and CDR2: SQVTM and ANQGSEA. CDR3 length: 17 amino acids. V was clipped by 3 bases and J by 1 base; unmatched bases: 14. CDR3 residues: CSVDRRRSSGVQETQYF. In DNA, the CDR3 is TGCAGCGTTGATCGTAGGAGGTCTAGCGGAGTCCAAGAGACCCAGTACTTC.

With regard to this clonotype: At one end the junction does not follow the germline gene, possibly because of a read error. V and J are TRBV9 and TRBJ2-1; the D gene is possibly TRBD1 (5 bases). The V gene's germline CDR1 is SGDLS and CDR2 YYNGEE. This CDR3 comprises 14 residues. CDR3 coding DNA: TGTGTCAGCAGCGTCCCTGCCCAGGGCGATGAGCAGTTCTTC. Amino acids: CVSSVPAQGDEQFF.

Concerning this clonotype: The germline gene is not matched at one end of the junction; a read error may be the cause. The chain joins TRBV28 to TRBJ2-1; 10 nucleotides line up with TRBD2. This CDR3 comprises 15 residues. Per the germline V gene, CDR1 is MDHEN and CDR2 is SYDVKM. CDR3 in amino acids: CVSSPIAGGNNEQFF. CDR3 nucleotides: TGTGTCAGCAGTCCGATAGCGGGGGGAAACAATGAGCAGTTCTTC.

With regard to this clonotype: The CDR3 end shows no conserved phenylalanine or tryptophan, and so a read error is likely. V and J are TRBV6-6 and TRBJ2-1, with unresolved D. The germline gives CDR1 MNHNY, CDR2 SVGAGI (reference sequence). The CDR3 extends over 16 amino acids. V dropped 2 bases and J dropped 8 bases, with 19 bases sitting between them. CDR3 DNA: TGTGCCAGCAGTTACGATACCCCCGTTACCCCACATGAGCAGTTCGTC. It translates to CASSYDTPVTPHEQFV.

This clonotype was observed a handful of times. A read error may be the cause here, since a much bigger clone is one base away. The V and J genes are TRBV20-1 and TRBJ2-7; 8 nucleotides match TRBD2. Germline V lookup: CDR1 DFQATT, CDR2 SNEGSKA (reference sequence). With V trimmed by 6 bases and J by 9 bases, 22 bases remained unmatched. The CDR3 length is 16 residues. The CDR3 nucleotides read TGCAGTGCCGCCTCACGAGCGGGGGCTCTCGACAACGCGCAGTACTTC. Residues: CSAASRAGALDNAQYF.

The rearrangement joins TRBV14 to TRBJ2-2; 10 bases are a match to TRBD2. The CDR3 is made up of 18 amino acids. With 4 bases clipped from V and 5 bases from J, the junction kept 13 bases outside the gene matches. CDR1 SGHDN and CDR2 FVKESK come from the germline V gene. DNA for the CDR3: TGTGCCAGCAGCCCGATCAGCGGAGCGGGGGGGCTAACCGGGGAGCTGTTTTTT. It codes for CASSPISGAGGLTGELFF.

Notes on this clonotype: The junction departs from germline at one end; a sequencing error may be responsible. This chain joins TRBV7-2 and TRBJ2-1; D unclear. The CDR3 runs to 16 residues. Germline loops: CDR1 SGHTA, CDR2 FQGNSA. The CDR3 nucleotides read TGTGCCAGCAGCTTAGTCCTCCCGAGCTCCTACAATGAGCAGGTCTTC. Translated: CASSLVLPSSYNEQVF.

In its sample, this clonotype was seen a few times. The chain joins TRBV24-1 to TRBJ2-3; no firm D call. This CDR3 region has 13 residues. V was shortened by 5 bases and J by 1 base, with 6 bases between the two germline ends. Germline lookup yields CDR1 KGHDR and CDR2 SFDVKD. The CDR3 DNA follows: TGTGCCACCAGTGGAGGTCGCACAGATACGCAGTATTTT. Its translation is CATSGGRTDTQYF.

This clonotype was observed once. This rearrangement joins TRBV7-9 to TRBJ2-3; the D call may be TRBD1 or TRBD2 (5 bases each). The CDR3 contains 15 residues. Trimming left V 5 bases short and J 7 bases short, with 19 bases between. The V gene's germline CDR1 is SEHNR and CDR2 FQNEAQ (reference sequence). Written as DNA, the CDR3 is TGTGCCAGCAGCCCCCCCGGGACGTCATTATATACGCAGTATTTT. This codes for CASSPPGTSLYTQYF.

The chain combines TRBV4-1 with TRBJ2-3; 13 bases are a match to TRBD2. The CDR3 loop spans 16 amino acids. V lost 4 bases, J lost 5 bases, and 6 bases stayed unmatched. Germline CDR1 reads MGHRA; CDR2 reads YSYEKL. In DNA, the CDR3 is TGCGCCAGCAGCCCTAGACTAGCGGGGGGTGAAGATACGCAGTATTTT. Encoded protein: CASSPRLAGGEDTQYF.

The gene calls are TRBV11-2 and TRBJ2-1; D gene ambiguous. V gave up 4 bases and J gave up 1 base, with 14 bases separating them. CDR1 is SGHAT, CDR2 FQNNGV, per germline. The CDR3 is 16 amino acids. CDR3 amino acids: CASSSPDVRSYNEQFF. In nucleotides, the CDR3 is TGTGCCAGCAGCTCCCCAGATGTGAGGTCCTACAATGAGCAGTTCTTC.

The V call is TRBV7-2, the J call TRBJ2-3; D perhaps matches TRBD2 (7 bases). Trimming shortened V by 7 bases and J by 4 bases, and 15 bases separated the two germline ends. Germline V gene sequence: CDR1 SGHTA, CDR2 FQGNSA. The CDR3 is made up of 14 amino acids. The CDR3 loop reads CASKGGGAPDTQYF. Here the CDR3 DNA reads TGTGCCAGCAAAGGAGGGGGGGCCCCAGATACGCAGTATTTT.

The V gene is TRBV20-1, the J gene TRBJ2-5, with TRBD1 matching over 7 bases. With V trimmed by 2 bases and J by 4 bases, 4 bases remained unmatched. Germline assignment: CDR1 DFQATT and CDR2 SNEGSKA (reference sequence). The CDR3 covers 13 residues. This CDR3 reads CSARQGVVETQYF. The CDR3 DNA reads TGCAGTGCTAGACAGGGGGTAGTAGAGACCCAGTACTTC.

This clonotype was observed a handful of times. This CDR3 is CASGLVQGNQPQHF. CDR3 sequence (DNA): TGTGCTAGTGGTTTGGTCCAGGGCAATCAGCCCCAGCATTTT. This rearrangement joins TRBV12-5 to TRBJ1-5; unclear D gene. Trimming removed 0 bases at V and 2 bases at J, with 5 bases between. CDR3 length equals 14 residues. Germline V gene lookup returns CDR1 LGHNT and CDR2 FRNRAP.

The CDR3 DNA sequence: TGTGCCAGCAGTTTAACAGAATTCGAGCAGTACTTC. Translated: CASSLTEFEQYF. The gene calls are TRBV28 and TRBJ2-7, with unresolved D. Germline loops: CDR1 MDHEN, CDR2 SYDVKM. The ends were cut back, 2 bases at V and 6 bases at J, with 8 bases in the middle. This CDR3 spans 12 amino acids.

The chain joins TRBV20-1 to TRBJ1-6; D gene ambiguous. The length of the CDR3 is 14 residues. V shed 3 bases and J shed 5 bases, with 11 bases lying between them. The germline CDR1 and CDR2 sequences are DFQATT and SNEGSKA (reference sequence). CDR3 region: CSASRITDNSPLHF. CDR3 DNA: TGCAGTGCTAGCCGGATTACGGATAATTCACCCCTCCACTTT.

Comments on this clonotype: This may stem from a read error, because a much larger clone lies one nucleotide away. The chain employs TRBV29-1 and TRBJ2-7; D is tentatively TRBD1 or TRBD2 (6 bases each). Germline V CDR1 and CDR2: SQVTM, ANQGSEA. V lost 6 bases and J lost 4, with 16 bases in between. This CDR3 region has 13 residues. CDR3: CSVSTGGTYEQYF. CDR3 nucleotide sequence: TGCAGCGTGTCGACAGGAGGGACTTACGAGCAGTACTTC.

This clonotype came up a few times. A read error may account for a junction end that differs from germline. This chain links TRBV5-1 with TRBJ1-1; D uncertain. CDR1 is SGHRS and CDR2 is YFSETQ in the germline V gene. The CDR3 totals 13 residues. The CDR3 loop is CASSLDTNTETFF. Here the CDR3 DNA reads TGCGCCAGCAGCTTGGACACGAACACTGAAACTTTCTTT.

The DNA of the CDR3 is TGTGCCAGCAGTCGGGACCTGACGGAGACCCAGTTCTTC. This gives the protein CASSRDLTETQFF. The V gene is TRBV6-5, the J gene TRBJ2-1; either TRBD1 or TRBD2 may supply D (5 bases each). The CDR3 has 13 residues. V lost 5 bases and J 13 bases, leaving 18 bases between the germline ends. The germline gives CDR1 MNHEY, CDR2 SVGAGI.

The V and J genes are TRBV5-1 and TRBJ2-5, with 8 bases that match TRBD1. Germline-derived CDR1 and CDR2 are SGHRS and YFSETQ. J lost 2 bases, V lost 5 bases, and 8 bases had no gene match. The CDR3 is 15 residues long. Here the CDR3 reads CASRYTGTGQETQYF. The CDR3 coding sequence is TGCGCCAGCAGATACACAGGGACAGGTCAAGAGACCCAGTACTTC.

This clonotype was detected only a few times. The chain is built from TRBV2 and TRBJ2-1, with 7 bases matching TRBD2. The CDR3 runs 14 residues. Germline trimming cut 8 bases from V and 3 bases from J; bases unmatched to any gene: 7. The germline V gene has CDR1 SNHLY and CDR2 FYNNEI. The CDR3 loop is CASGLAVIYNEQFF. In DNA, the CDR3 is TGTGCCAGCGGCCTAGCGGTGATCTACAATGAGCAGTTCTTC.

The sample holds one count of this clonotype. This sequence joins TRBV29-1 and TRBJ2-5; a possible D gene is TRBD1 (5 bases). V was shortened by 5 bases and J by 0 bases, with 13 bases between the two germline ends. Germline loops: CDR1 SQVTM, CDR2 ANQGSEA. This CDR3 has 14 residues. The CDR3 region has the DNA TGCAGCGTTCTGGAGACAGAAAACCAAGAGACCCAGTACTTC. It translates to CSVLETENQETQYF.

The CDR3 region is CASSQGPPIGVLGSSYNEQFF. CDR3 nucleotides: TGTGCCAGCAGCCAAGGCCCCCCAATCGGTGTATTAGGGAGCTCCTACAATGAGCAGTTCTTC. The V and J genes are TRBV4-2 and TRBJ2-1; TRBD2 is a possible D gene (5 bases). The V end was cut by 1 base, the J end by 0 bases, with 25 bases between. The CDR3 runs 21 residues. Per the germline V gene, CDR1 is LGHNA and CDR2 is YNFKEQ.

This clonotype was seen a few times. The J gene is TRBJ1-1, the V gene TRBV9; D is perhaps TRBD1 (6 bases). The CDR3 consists of 14 residues. V dropped 4 bases and J dropped 3 bases, with 13 bases sitting between them. From germline, CDR1 is SGDLS and CDR2 YYNGEE. This CDR3 reads CASSTLQGDTEAFF. The CDR3 DNA reads TGTGCCAGCAGCACCCTACAGGGTGACACTGAAGCTTTCTTT.

This clonotype came up a few times. The V gene is TRBV12-3 or TRBV12-4, the J gene TRBJ2-4; D is unresolved. The end of the DNA aligns better with TRBJ2-7, so the J call may be wrong. The CDR3 totals 13 residues. The CDR3 DNA follows: TGTGCCAGCAGTTTAAACGCGGAGTACGAGCAGTACTTC. Residues: CASSLNAEYEQYF.

This chain connects TRBV5-1 to TRBJ1-2; TRBD1 might be the D (6 bases). From germline, CDR1 is SGHRS and CDR2 YFSETQ. The CDR3 has 14 amino acids. Trimming took 1 base from V and 8 from J, leaving 15 bases between them. The CDR3 coding sequence is TGCGCCAGCAGCTTGTGGGTCGGGACACCCGGCTACACCTTC. It specifies CASSLWVGTPGYTF.

Written as DNA, the CDR3 is TGTGCCAGCAGTTTAGGACGGAGTCGGAACTACGAGCAGTACTTC. It is translated as CASSLGRSRNYEQYF. J is TRBJ2-7 and V is TRBV12-3 or TRBV12-4; D call uncertain. Trimming took off 1 base at V and 3 bases at J, with 13 bases between the two ends. The CDR3 has 15 amino acids.